These 3 T cell receptor beta chains originate from one sample sequenced in a study of CD8+ T cells in alopecia areata. Stated treatment: oral pan-JAK inhibitor, 5-10 mg twice daily. Sequencing used cDNA as its template, made by extracting RNA and reverse transcribing it. The table came from immunoSEQ multiplex PCR; TCRdb's copy has only in-frame clones and leaves some out. The sample lists under 300,000 clones, 60% occurring once. This material consisted of CD4+ T cells sorted from blood, taken around week 54, from a patient treated with tofacitinib. The receptors come from a human donor with alopecia areata.

The V call is TRBV29-1, the J call TRBJ1-1, with D perhaps matching TRBD1 (6 bases). Trimming removed 4 bases at V and 1 base at J, with 10 bases between. There are 13 residues in the CDR3. Germline V CDR1 and CDR2: SQVTM, ANQGSEA. CDR3 loop: CSVVPQGNTEAFF. Here the CDR3 DNA reads TGCAGCGTTGTGCCACAGGGGAACACTGAAGCTTTCTTT.

Only a few counts were recorded for this clone. The rearrangement links TRBV6-6 to TRBJ2-6; D gene ambiguous. From germline, CDR1 is MNHNY and CDR2 SVGAGI (reference sequence). The CDR3 sequence is 15 residues long. The V end was cut by 2 bases, the J end by 4 bases, with 9 bases between. The CDR3: CASSYPGAGANVLTF. CDR3 sequence (DNA): TGTGCCAGCAGTTACCCGGGCGCCGGGGCCAACGTCCTGACTTTC.

This sequence joins TRBV13 and TRBJ2-3; unclear D gene. V was pared by 3 bases and J by 2 bases, with 3 bases between. This CDR3 region has 12 residues. Germline values: CDR1 PRHDT, CDR2 FYEKMQ (reference sequence). CDR3 sequence (DNA): TGTGCCAGCAGCTTTTCCACAGATACGCAGTATTTT. Its protein product is CASSFSTDTQYF.